This TCR beta chain was found in a study of STAT5B mutations in CD4+ large granular lymphocyte leukemia. The V and J ends lost 6 bases and 2 bases, in that order; junction bases with no gene match: 3. The CDR3 is made up of 13 amino acids. Germline CDR1 and CDR2: MNHEY and SMNVEV (reference sequence). Study outcomes and limitations: Patient CD4-sorted repertoires looked more clonal than healthy CD4+ repertoires, even without putative leukemic clones.

In regard to this clone: Its antigen is as yet unknown.

Sequenced by immunoSEQ multiplex PCR; TCRdb stores in-frame clones only, minus some. This sample has fewer than 40,000 clones, with 60% to 80% found just once. This receptor was obtained from a human donor in good health. The V gene is TRBV27, the J gene TRBJ2-5, with 7 bases lining up with TRBD1. What was sequenced was CD4+ T cells from blood buffy coats. The CDR3 region has the DNA TGTGCCAGCAGGGACAGGAAACAAGAGACCCAGTACTTC. It encodes CASRDRKQETQYF.